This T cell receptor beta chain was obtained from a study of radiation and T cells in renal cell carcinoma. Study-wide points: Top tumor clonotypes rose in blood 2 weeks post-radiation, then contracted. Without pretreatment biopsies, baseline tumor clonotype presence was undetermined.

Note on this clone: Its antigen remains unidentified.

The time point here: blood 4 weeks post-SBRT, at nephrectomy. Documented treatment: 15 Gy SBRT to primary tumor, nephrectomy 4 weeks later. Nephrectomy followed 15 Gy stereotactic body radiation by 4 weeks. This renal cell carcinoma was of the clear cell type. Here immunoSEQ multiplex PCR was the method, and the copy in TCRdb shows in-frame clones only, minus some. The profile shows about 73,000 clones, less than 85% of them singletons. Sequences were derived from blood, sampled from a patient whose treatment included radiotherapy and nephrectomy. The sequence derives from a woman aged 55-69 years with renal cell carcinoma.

CDR3 residues: CASSQSQVTYGYTF. The CDR3 nucleotides are TGCGCCAGCAGTCAATCACAGGTCACCTATGGCTACACCTTC. This chain connects TRBV23-1 to TRBJ1-2; maybe TRBD1 (5 bases). TRBV23-1 is an open reading frame, and its role is uncertain. Trimming took 0 bases from V and 4 from J, leaving 9 bases between them. CDR3 size: 14 residues.